This T cell receptor beta chain was captured by sequencing in a study of siplizumab effects on memory and regulatory T cells. CDR1 LGHNA and CDR2 YSLEER come from the germline V gene. Deletions cut 0 bases from V and 0 bases from J, with 9 bases between. The CDR3 contains 15 residues. Assay: immunoSEQ multiplex PCR; the TCRdb copy retains only in-frame clones and omits some. The repertoire has under 70,000 clones, 70% to 85% of them found once; the top ten carry 0.4% to 0.45%. This clone has more than one count but fewer than ten. The antigen remains undetermined. Broader study findings: Suppressive activity of Tregs proliferating in siplizumab cultures remained unconfirmed. Unstimulated subsets captured only a minor fraction of alloreactive clones.

The sample consisted of memory CD4+ T cells sorted from blood. This sequence originates from a human donor in good health. The chain is built from TRBV4-3 and TRBJ2-7, with D maybe TRBD2 (5 bases). CDR3 residues: CASSQDFGVSYEQYF. As DNA, the CDR3 is TGCGCCAGCAGCCAAGATTTCGGGGTCTCCTACGAGCAGTACTTC.